This T cell receptor beta chain was sequenced during a study of cytomegalovirus exposure and HLA in healthy donors. Study at large: An early release of data contained roughly 86 million unique TCRs, which came from HLA-typed donors.

Both 60 Vbeta primers and 13 Jbeta primers went into the PCR. Original methodology: There were 80 million to 95 million unique TCR beta chains by a later count, and some 10 million of them were shared. TCRdb's copy holds only in-frame clones and misses some; the assay was immunoSEQ multiplex PCR. V and J calls and clone size follow that table, whereas D and trimming were derived from the DNA. The sample carries roughly 120,000 clones, 81% recorded once. As concerns this clone: Its antigen is currently unknown.

The study's findings and limits: There was a cluster of highly shared sequence variants that was likely a sequencing artifact. Donors belonging to an Asian-associated ancestry cluster reportedly showed fewer N-insertions in productive TCRs than the 666-donor mean, according to what a later analysis found.

The CDR3 length is 16 residues. Germline CDR1 reads KGHSH; CDR2 reads LQKENI. J was trimmed by 5 bases and V by 0 bases; bases with no gene match: 5. The chain joins TRBV18 to TRBJ2-5, with TRBD2 matching over 11 bases. The TCR was taken from a woman aged 25 to 45 in good health and CMV-seronegative. The sequencing input was PBMCs. The CDR3 loop reads CASSPPLAGGRETQYF. In DNA form, the CDR3 reads TGTGCCAGCTCACCACCTCTAGCGGGGGGCCGGGAGACCCAGTACTTC.